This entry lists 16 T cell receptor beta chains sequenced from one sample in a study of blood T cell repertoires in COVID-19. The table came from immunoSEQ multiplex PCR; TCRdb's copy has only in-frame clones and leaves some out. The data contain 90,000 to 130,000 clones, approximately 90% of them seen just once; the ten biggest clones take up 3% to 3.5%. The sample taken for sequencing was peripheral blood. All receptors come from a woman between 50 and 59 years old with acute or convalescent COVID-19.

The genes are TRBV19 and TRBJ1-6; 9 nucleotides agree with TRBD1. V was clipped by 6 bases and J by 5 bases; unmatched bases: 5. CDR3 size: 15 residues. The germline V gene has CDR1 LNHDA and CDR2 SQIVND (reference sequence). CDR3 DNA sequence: TGTGCCAGTAGAACAGGGGGCAGGGATAATTCACCCCTCCACTTT. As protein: CASRTGGRDNSPLHF.

The CDR3 nucleotides are TGTGCCACCAGTGATGGAGGGGGCGGCTATGGCTACACCTTC. Protein: CATSDGGGGYGYTF. V gene TRBV24-1 combines with J gene TRBJ1-2; 7 bases map to TRBD1. Germline-derived CDR1 and CDR2 are KGHDR and SFDVKD. V lost 3 bases, J lost 4 bases, and 4 bases stayed unmatched. The CDR3 spans 14 residues.

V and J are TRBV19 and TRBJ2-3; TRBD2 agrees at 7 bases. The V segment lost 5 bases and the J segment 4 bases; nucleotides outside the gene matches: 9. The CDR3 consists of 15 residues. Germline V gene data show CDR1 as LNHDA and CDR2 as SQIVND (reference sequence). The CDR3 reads CASSPWGRAPDTQYF. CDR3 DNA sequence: TGTGCCAGTAGTCCGTGGGGGAGGGCCCCAGATACGCAGTATTTT.

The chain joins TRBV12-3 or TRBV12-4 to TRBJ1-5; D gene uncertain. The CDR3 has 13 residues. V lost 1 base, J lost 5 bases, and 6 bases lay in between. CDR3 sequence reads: CASSLVADQPQHF. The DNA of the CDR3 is TGTGCCAGCAGTTTAGTAGCAGATCAGCCCCAGCATTTT.

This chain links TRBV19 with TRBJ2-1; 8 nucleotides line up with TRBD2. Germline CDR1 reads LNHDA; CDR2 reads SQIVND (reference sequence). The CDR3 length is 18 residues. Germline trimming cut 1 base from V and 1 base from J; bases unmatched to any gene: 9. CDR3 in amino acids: CASSIGVGAGESYNEQFF. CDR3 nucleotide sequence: TGTGCCAGTAGTATAGGGGTAGGAGCGGGAGAGTCCTACAATGAGCAGTTCTTC.

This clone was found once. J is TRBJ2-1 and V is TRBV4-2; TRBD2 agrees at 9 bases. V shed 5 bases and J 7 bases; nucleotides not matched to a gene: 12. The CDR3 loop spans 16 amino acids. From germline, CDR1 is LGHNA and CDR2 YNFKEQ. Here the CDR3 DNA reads TGTGCCAGCAGCGGAGGCGTGGCGGGAGGGCGAAATGAGCAGTTCTTC. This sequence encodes CASSGGVAGGRNEQFF.

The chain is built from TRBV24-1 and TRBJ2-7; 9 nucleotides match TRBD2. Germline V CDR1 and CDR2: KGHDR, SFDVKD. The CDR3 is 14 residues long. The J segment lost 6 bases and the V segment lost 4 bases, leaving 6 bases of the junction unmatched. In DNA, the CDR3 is TGTGCCACCAGTGAAGGGCTAGCGGGACGCGAGCAGTACTTC. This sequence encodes CATSEGLAGREQYF.

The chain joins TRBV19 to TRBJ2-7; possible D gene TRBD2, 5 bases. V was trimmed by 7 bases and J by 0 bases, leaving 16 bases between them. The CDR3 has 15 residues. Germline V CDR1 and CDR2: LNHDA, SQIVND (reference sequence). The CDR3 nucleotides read TGTGCCAGTACCCCGGGAAGGGCCAGCTCCTACGAGCAGTACTTC. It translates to CASTPGRASSYEQYF.

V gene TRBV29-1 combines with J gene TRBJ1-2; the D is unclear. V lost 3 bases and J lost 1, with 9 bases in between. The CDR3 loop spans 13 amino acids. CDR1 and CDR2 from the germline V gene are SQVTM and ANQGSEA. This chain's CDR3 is CSVDREDNYGYTF. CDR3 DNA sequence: TGCAGCGTTGACAGAGAGGATAACTATGGCTACACCTTC.

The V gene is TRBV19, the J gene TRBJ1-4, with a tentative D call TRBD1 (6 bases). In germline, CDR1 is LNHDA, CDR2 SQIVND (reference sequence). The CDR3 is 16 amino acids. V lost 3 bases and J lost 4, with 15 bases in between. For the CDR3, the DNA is TGTGCCAGTAGTATCCAAAGAACAGGGCATAATGAAAAACTGTTTTTT. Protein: CASSIQRTGHNEKLFF.

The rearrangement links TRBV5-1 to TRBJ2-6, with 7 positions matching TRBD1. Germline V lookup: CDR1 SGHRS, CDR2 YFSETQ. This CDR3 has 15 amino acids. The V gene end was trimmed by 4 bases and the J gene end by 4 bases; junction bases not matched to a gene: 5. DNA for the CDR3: TGCGCCAGCAGCCCGAGGGGGCCCGGGGCCAACGTCCTGACTTTC. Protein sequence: CASSPRGPGANVLTF.

CDR3 in DNA: TGCGCCAGCAGCTTGGAGGCTAGCGGGAGATCCGAGCAGTACTTC. This gives the protein CASSLEASGRSEQYF. J is TRBJ2-7 and V is TRBV5-1; 10 bases agree with TRBD2. The junction had 6 bases not matched to a gene; V was cut back by 0 bases and J by 6 bases. The CDR3 is 15 amino acids. CDR1 and CDR2 (germline): SGHRS, YFSETQ.

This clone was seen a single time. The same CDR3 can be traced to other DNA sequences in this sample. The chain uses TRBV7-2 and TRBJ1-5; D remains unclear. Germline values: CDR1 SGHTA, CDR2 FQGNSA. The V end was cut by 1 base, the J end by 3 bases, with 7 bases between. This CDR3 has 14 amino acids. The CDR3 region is CASSLGRNNQPQHF. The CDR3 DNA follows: TGTGCCAGCAGCTTAGGGCGGAACAATCAGCCCCAGCATTTT.

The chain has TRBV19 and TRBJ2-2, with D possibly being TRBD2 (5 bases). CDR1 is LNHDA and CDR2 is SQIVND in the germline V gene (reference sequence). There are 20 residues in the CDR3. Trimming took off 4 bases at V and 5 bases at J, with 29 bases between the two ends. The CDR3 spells CASSKPSRAAGRLWTGELFF. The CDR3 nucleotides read TGTGCCAGTAGTAAGCCGTCTCGGGCGGCGGGTCGCCTTTGGACCGGGGAGCTGTTTTTT. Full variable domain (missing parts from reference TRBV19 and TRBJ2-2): DGGITQSPKYLFRKEGQNVTLSCEQNLNHDAMYWYRQDPGQGLRLIYYSQIVNDFQKGDIAEGYSVSREKKESFPLTVTSAQKNPTAFYLCASSKPSRAAGRLWTGELFFGEGSRLTVL.

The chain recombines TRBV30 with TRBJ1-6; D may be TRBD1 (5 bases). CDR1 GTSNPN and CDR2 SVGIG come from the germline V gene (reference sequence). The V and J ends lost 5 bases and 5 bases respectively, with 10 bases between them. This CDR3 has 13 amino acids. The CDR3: CAWVTDNNSPLHF. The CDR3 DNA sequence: TGTGCCTGGGTGACGGACAATAATTCACCCCTCCACTTT.

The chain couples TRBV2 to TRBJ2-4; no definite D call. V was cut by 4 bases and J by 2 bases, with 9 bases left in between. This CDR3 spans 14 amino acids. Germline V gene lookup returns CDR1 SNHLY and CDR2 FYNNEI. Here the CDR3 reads CASSVGVTKNIQYF. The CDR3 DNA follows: TGTGCCAGCAGTGTAGGAGTAACCAAAAACATTCAGTACTTC.